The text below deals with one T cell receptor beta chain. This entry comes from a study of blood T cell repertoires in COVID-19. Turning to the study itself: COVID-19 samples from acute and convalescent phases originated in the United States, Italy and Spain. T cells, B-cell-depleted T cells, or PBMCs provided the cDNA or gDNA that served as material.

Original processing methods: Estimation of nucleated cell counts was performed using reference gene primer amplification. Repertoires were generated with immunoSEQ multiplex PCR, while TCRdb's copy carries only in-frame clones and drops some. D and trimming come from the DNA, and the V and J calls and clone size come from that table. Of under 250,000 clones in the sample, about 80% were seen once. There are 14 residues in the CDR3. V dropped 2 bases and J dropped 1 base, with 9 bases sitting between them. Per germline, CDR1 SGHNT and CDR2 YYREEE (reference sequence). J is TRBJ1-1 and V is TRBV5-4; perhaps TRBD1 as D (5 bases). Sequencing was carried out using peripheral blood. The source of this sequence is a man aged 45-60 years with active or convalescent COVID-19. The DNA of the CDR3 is TGTGCCAGCAGCTTAGGGGCTTCGAACACTGAAGCTTTCTTT. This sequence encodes CASSLGASNTEAFF.